This T cell receptor (beta chain) originates from a study of neurological immune-mediated disorders (dated by TCRdb to about 2019). The study in broad terms: Among the approximately 35 multiple sclerosis patients, relapsing-remitting MS was present in about 31 and secondary progressive MS was present in 3. Using UMI-based sequencing, the study compared peripheral blood TCR-beta repertoires from patients with HTLV-I-associated myelopathy (HAM/TSP), patients with multiple sclerosis, and healthy controls. Alongside PBMC samples, the set of some 97 TCR-beta libraries contained longitudinal samples, technical triplicates, and paired CD4+ and CD8+ T-cell subsets that had been sorted. The cohort comprised 68 subjects: about 15 HAM/TSP patients, 35 or so multiple sclerosis patients and 20 healthy controls.

Overall results and qualifications from the work: Across subjects, expanded clones never shared an identical CDR3 amino acid sequence, which suggests that the TCR-beta repertoires in every group were private. TCR clonal expansion was highest in HAM/TSP patients and lowest in MS patients, with MS patients falling below even healthy controls. No clinical or MRI features were associated with the MS cluster, and the authors said that larger cohorts are needed. In phylogenetic analysis, the repertoires of 18 of 34 MS patients grouped into a cluster of related CDR3 sequences, which suggests a possible signature at the repertoire level.

CDR1 SGHRS and CDR2 YFSETQ were looked up in the germline V gene. Its CDR3 holds 16 amino acids, cysteine through phenylalanine. Only the CDR3 part of the read is kept: 48 bases, read in frame from the first base. The V and J ends are trimmed by 7 bases and 5 bases, leaving 21 bases between them. This clonotype occurred a few times. Its antigen is still unknown. Base qualities are not at hand, and no much larger clone is one base apart. For the unsorted PBMC libraries, 2 million PBMCs were stored in RNAlater at -80 degrees C until RNA extraction and were used to generate the libraries. Multiple sclerosis patients were enrolled in a US clinical protocol evaluating disease progression by magnetic resonance imaging. Peripheral blood was subjected to Ficoll-Hypaque density gradient centrifugation to isolate PBMCs, which were then cryopreserved in liquid nitrogen. cDNA was synthesized by template-switch 5'RACE using a primer with a 10-nucleotide random unique molecular identifier that tagged each TCR transcript. Every sequencing run covered 15-18 subjects and yielded more than 170 million TCR-beta sequences. Total RNA was extracted with the RNeasy kit. Using the KAPA Real-time Library Amplification kit, TCR-beta VDJ regions were amplified with primers for the TCR constant region and the 5'RACE anchor. Sample indexes and Illumina adaptors were added in a first PCR, and a second PCR then increased library yield. After Ampure bead purification, the roughly 650 bp TCR product was size-selected on a 2% E-gel SizeSelection system. Library quality was checked on a Bioanalyzer, concentration was measured with Qubit, and libraries were quantified with the Kapa Library Quantification kit before pooling. An Illumina HiSeq 2500 was used to sequence the libraries paired-end at 2 x 150 bp. To increase sequence diversity, roughly 24-31% phiX was spiked into each library pool. The paper's data handling went like this. The UMI-based MiGEC pipeline processed quality-filtered reads and removed over 85% of raw TCR sequences during error correction. VDJ genes were aligned to IMGT germline references, and each clonotype was defined by a unique CDR3 amino acid sequence together with V-J genes. Clonal expansion, Shannon diversity and CDR3 relatedness (CalcPairwiseDistances, ClusterSamples) were evaluated with VDJtools, and phylogenetic trees were built with CLCbio workbench. Using coefficient-of-variation modelling across technical triplicates, the study counted a clone as expanded if it had at least 8 unique UMIs. The public reads were run again by TCRdb, first through fastp at Q25 and then through MiXCR, and only productive beta chains were kept. Duplicate CDR3 protein sequences are folded into a single record with the most common DNA and genes. The V and J calls were determined by TCRdb, not by the authors. Across this sample there are 55,000 to 65,000 distinct CDR3 sequences, with roughly 3.5% seen only once. The ten largest clones capture about 3% of the sample.

Recombination linked TRBV5-1 to TRBJ2-2; no confident D gene assignment can be made. This TCR was recovered from a young woman with multiple sclerosis. The sequenced material came from PBMCs. The sequence in DNA is TGCGCCAGCGCCATAAGTGTGACTGGAGAGACCGGGGAGCTGTTTTTT. This encodes CASAISVTGETGELFF.